These 9 T cell receptor beta chains were all obtained from the same sample, sequenced in a study of T cell changes during pregnancy in multiple sclerosis. Repertoires were generated with immunoSEQ multiplex PCR, while TCRdb's copy carries only in-frame clones and drops some. Seen here are over 70,000 clones, over 85% observed once, and the top ten hold 3.5% to 4.5%. The sequencing used peripheral blood, collected in the first trimester of pregnancy. The receptors derive from a female donor with multiple sclerosis, enrolled in a pregnancy study.

The chain carries TRBV5-4 and TRBJ1-5, with TRBD1 matching 7 bases. The CDR3 extends over 16 amino acids. V was pared by 4 bases and J by 0 bases, with 7 bases of the junction left unmatched. Per germline, CDR1 SGHNT and CDR2 YYREEE (reference sequence). In nucleotides, the CDR3 is TGTGCCAGCAGCGTACAGGGGCGGGATAGCAATCAGCCCCAGCATTTT. This translates into CASSVQGRDSNQPQHF.

The chain links TRBV11-1 to TRBJ2-1; tentative D call: TRBD2 (6 bases). Germline CDR1 reads SGHAT; CDR2 reads FQDESV (reference sequence). V lost 1 base and J 5 bases, leaving 12 bases between the germline ends. The length of the CDR3 is 15 residues. Here the CDR3 reads CASSLESRGDNEQFF. The DNA of the CDR3 is TGTGCCAGCAGCTTAGAGTCGCGGGGTGACAATGAGCAGTTCTTC. Full variable domain (rest looked up from reference TRBV11-1 and TRBJ2-1): EAEVAQSPRYKITEKSQAVAFWCDPISGHATLYWYRQILGQGPELLVQFQDESVVDDSQLPKDRFSAERLKGVDSTLKIQPAELGDSAMYLCASSLESRGDNEQFFGPGTRLTVL.

The J gene is TRBJ1-1, the V gene TRBV18; D is perhaps TRBD1 (5 bases). The V gene's germline CDR1 is KGHSH and CDR2 LQKENI. Between the trimmed V and J ends, which lost 2 bases and 0 bases, there was a span of 10 bases. The CDR3 is 15 amino acids. Here the CDR3 reads CASSPTDNLNTEAFF. DNA for the CDR3: TGTGCCAGCTCACCAACGGACAACCTGAACACTGAAGCTTTCTTT.

The chain couples TRBV19 to TRBJ1-2, with a tentative D call TRBD1 (6 bases). The CDR3 length is 13 residues. Trimming left V 6 bases short and J 4 bases short, with 12 bases between. The germline CDR1 and CDR2 sequences are LNHDA and SQIVND (reference sequence). CDR3 nucleotide sequence: TGTGCCAGTAGCCTACAGGGAAGCTATGGCTACACCTTC. Amino acids: CASSLQGSYGYTF.

The chain recombines TRBV5-6 with TRBJ1-2; a weak D match, TRBD1 (5 bases). V lost 0 bases to trimming and J lost 8 bases, with 11 bases between them. Germline values: CDR1 SGHDT, CDR2 YYEEEE. CDR3 size: 13 residues. This CDR3 reads CASSLGQTRGYTF. The CDR3 DNA follows: TGTGCCAGCAGCTTGGGACAGACGAGAGGCTACACCTTC.

The chain employs TRBV5-6 and TRBJ1-1; possible D gene TRBD1, 5 bases. Germline CDR1 and CDR2: SGHDT and YYEEEE. CDR3 length: 13 residues. Trimming cost V 0 bases and J 7 bases, with 10 bases left between them. In nucleotides, the CDR3 is TGTGCCAGCAGCTTGGCCGGGCAGGGTGAAGCTTTCTTT. The encoded protein is CASSLAGQGEAFF.

This chain uses TRBV30 with TRBJ1-2; D remains ambiguous. The CDR3 sequence is 12 residues long. The V and J ends lost 2 bases and 3 bases respectively, with 7 bases between them. CDR1 GTSNPN and CDR2 SVGIG come from the germline V gene (reference sequence). The CDR3, as DNA: TGTGCCTGGAGTATAGATCACTATGGCTACACCTTC. Protein product: CAWSIDHYGYTF.

This sequence joins TRBV2 and TRBJ2-7; 10 bases line up with TRBD2. The germline V gene encodes CDR1 SNHLY and CDR2 FYNNEI. CDR3 length: 15 residues. Trimming at V came to 1 base and at J to 2 bases, leaving 2 bases not matched to a gene. The CDR3 bases are TGTGCCAGCAGTGAAGGTAGCGGGGGGACCTACGAGCAGTACTTC. This gives the protein CASSEGSGGTYEQYF.

The V gene is TRBV27, the J gene TRBJ2-1; 8 nucleotides agree with TRBD1. CDR1 MNHEY and CDR2 SMNVEV come from the germline V gene (reference sequence). The length of the CDR3 is 17 residues. With V trimmed by 3 bases and J by 8 bases, 15 bases remained unmatched. The CDR3 DNA follows: TGTGCCAGCAGTTTCATAGCAGCCTTAGACAGGGGCTATGAGCAGTTCTTC. Protein: CASSFIAALDRGYEQFF.